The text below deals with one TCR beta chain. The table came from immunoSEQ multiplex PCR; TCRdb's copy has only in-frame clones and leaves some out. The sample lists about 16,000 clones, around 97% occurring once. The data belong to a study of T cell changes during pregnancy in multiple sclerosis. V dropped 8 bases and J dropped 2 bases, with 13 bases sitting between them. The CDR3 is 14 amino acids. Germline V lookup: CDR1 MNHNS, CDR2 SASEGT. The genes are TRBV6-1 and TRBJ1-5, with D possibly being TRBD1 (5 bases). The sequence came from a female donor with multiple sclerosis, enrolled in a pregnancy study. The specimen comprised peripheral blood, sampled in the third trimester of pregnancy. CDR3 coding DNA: TGTGCCAGCGTCCCGAGACAGCGCAATCAGCCCCAGCATTTT. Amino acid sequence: CASVPRQRNQPQHF.